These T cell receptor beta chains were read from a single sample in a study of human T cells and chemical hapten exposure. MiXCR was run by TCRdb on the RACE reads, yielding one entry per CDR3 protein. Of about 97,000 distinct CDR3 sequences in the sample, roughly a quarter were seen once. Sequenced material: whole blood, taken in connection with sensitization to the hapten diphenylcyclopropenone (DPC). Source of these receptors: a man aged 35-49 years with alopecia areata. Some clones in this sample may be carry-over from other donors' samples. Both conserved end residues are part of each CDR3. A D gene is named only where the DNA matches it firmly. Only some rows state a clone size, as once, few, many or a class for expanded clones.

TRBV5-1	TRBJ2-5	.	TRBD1	TGCGCCAGCAGCAGGACAGGGGCGACCCAAGAGACCCAGTACTTC	CASSRTGATQETQYF
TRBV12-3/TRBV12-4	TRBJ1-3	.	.	TGTGCCAGCAGTTTCCCGTTTGCGAACTCTGGAAACACCATATATTTT	CASSFPFANSGNTIYF
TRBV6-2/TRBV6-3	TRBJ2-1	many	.	TGTGCCAGCAGTTATCCGGGATCCTCCTACAATGAGCAGTTCTTC	CASSYPGSSYNEQFF
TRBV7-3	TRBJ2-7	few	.	TGTGCCAGCAGCTTAAATCCCCCGGGACTCGGGACCTACGAGCAGTACTTC	CASSLNPPGLGTYEQYF
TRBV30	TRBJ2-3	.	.	TGTGCCTGGAGCCCGGGGCCAGATACGCAGTATTTT	CAWSPGPDTQYF
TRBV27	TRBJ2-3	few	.	TGTGCCAGCAGCGGTGCTAGCACAGATACGCAGTATTTT	CASSGASTDTQYF
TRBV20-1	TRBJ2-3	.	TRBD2	TGCAGTGCTAGACATCGACTAGCCGATGCAGATACGCAGTATTTT	CSARHRLADADTQYF
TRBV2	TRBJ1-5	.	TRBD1	TGTGCCAGCAGTCAGGAAGGGGGCAGTCAGCCCCAGCATTTT	CASSQEGGSQPQHF
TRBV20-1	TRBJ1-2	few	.	TGCAGTGCTAGGGCGGCTGGCTACACCTTC	CSARAAGYTF
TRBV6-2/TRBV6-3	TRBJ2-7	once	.	TGTGCCAGCAGTCCCGATGGCCCGCGACTCGAGCAGTACTTC	CASSPDGPRLEQYF
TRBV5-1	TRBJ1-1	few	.	TGCGCCAGCAGCTCCTTTGGGAGTCGAGAGGCTGAAGCTTTCTTT	CASSSFGSREAEAFF
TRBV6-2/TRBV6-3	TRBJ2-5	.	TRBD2	TGTGCCAGCAGTTACTTGGGACTAGCGGGTAGGAAAGAGACCCAGTACTTC	CASSYLGLAGRKETQYF
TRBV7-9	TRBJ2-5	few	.	TGTGCCAGCAGCCGGGACAATAAAGAGACCCAGTACTTC	CASSRDNKETQYF
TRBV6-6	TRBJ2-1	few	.	TGTGCCAGCAGCGCGGGGTTCTACAATGAGCAGTTCTTC	CASSAGFYNEQFF
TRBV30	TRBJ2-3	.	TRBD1	TGTGCCTGGGACAGGGGAAAAGCAGATACGCAGTATTTT	CAWDRGKADTQYF
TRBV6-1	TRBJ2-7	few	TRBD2	TGTGCCAGCCAACGGGACTATCTGGGTGAGCAGTACTTC	CASQRDYLGEQYF
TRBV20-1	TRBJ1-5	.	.	TGCAGTGCCGCAGGGGCGGGGGGTAATCAGCCCCAGCATTTT	CSAAGAGGNQPQHF